Each of the 3 T cell receptor beta chains below was sequenced from the same sample in a study of lymphopenia after photon versus proton radiotherapy. Sequencing was performed with immunoSEQ multiplex PCR; in TCRdb, only in-frame clones are kept and a portion is missing. The sample lists over 50,000 clones, about 90% occurring once. The sample in question was peripheral blood, obtained from a patient treated with photon-based radiotherapy. The source is a man aged 35-49 years with gastric cancer.

The chain uses TRBV15 and TRBJ2-1, with 8 positions matching TRBD2. This CDR3 spans 17 amino acids. The germline CDR1 and CDR2 sequences are LNHNV and YYDKDF (reference sequence). After removal of 1 base from V and 14 bases from J, the junction contained 19 bases not matched to a gene. CDR3 residues: CATSRVRPGTSGGWEFF. CDR3 nucleotides: TGTGCCACCAGCAGAGTACGGCCAGGGACTAGTGGTGGTTGGGAGTTCTTC.

This rearrangement joins TRBV7-9 to TRBJ1-1; D not resolved. This CDR3 comprises 11 residues. Trimming left V 4 bases short and J 8 bases short, with 8 bases between. Germline CDR1 reads SEHNR; CDR2 reads FQNEAQ (reference sequence). The CDR3 reads CASSSIAEAFF. The CDR3 bases are TGTGCCAGCAGCTCAATAGCAGAAGCTTTCTTT.

This sequence joins TRBV18 and TRBJ2-5, with D uncertain. The CDR3 loop spans 13 amino acids. Germline lookup yields CDR1 KGHSH and CDR2 LQKENI. With 2 bases removed from V and 2 bases from J, the gap between germline ends came to 6 bases. CDR3 residues: CASSPDLQETQYF. The CDR3, as DNA: TGTGCCAGCTCACCAGACTTACAAGAGACCCAGTACTTC.